This TCR beta chain stems from a study of vaccination effects on CD4 cells after COVID-19. Study-wide context: All study participants received two doses of BNT162b2 or mRNA-1273 vaccine.

Method: immunoSEQ multiplex PCR; TCRdb's copy keeps in-frame clones and lacks some. The sample comprises some 77,000 clones, approximately 79% of which are singletons, and approximately 3.8% rests with the top ten. Worth noting for this clone: What it binds is not known.

Overall study results and limits: Late in the post-vaccination period, infection-induced and vaccine-induced clones underwent marked clonal contraction.

Viral peptide pool expansion of antigen-specific CD4+ T cells preceded sequencing in the ViraFEST assay. The culture ran for about 11 days, and then CD4+ T cells were isolated. All vaccine recipients tested negative for nucleocapsid antibodies and had never contracted SARS-CoV-2 infection. The culture medium for some 2 million PBMC per well included 10 IU/ml IL-2 and around 10 ug/ml peptides. With 3 bases clipped from V and 9 bases from J, the junction kept 11 bases outside the gene matches. Germline CDR1 GTSNPN, CDR2 SVGIG (reference sequence). The length of the CDR3 is 15 residues. The receptor was isolated from a human donor who received a COVID-19 vaccine. The chain employs TRBV30 and TRBJ2-1, with 10 bases that match TRBD2. Sequencing was performed on CD4+ T cells from PBMCs cultured with HCoV-OC43 spike peptides, taken before COVID-19 vaccination. Documented subset: HCoV-OC43 spike overlapping peptide pool stimulation. The CDR3 DNA follows: TGTGCCTGGAGCCGCCCCAGCGGGGGGGCGGGTGAGCAGTTCTTC. Residues: CAWSRPSGGAGEQFF.